This T cell receptor (beta chain) is drawn from a study of OX40 agonist ivuxolimab in advanced cancers. Background on the study: Patients received the agonistic anti-OX40 (CD134) antibody ivuxolimab. All patients had ivuxolimab intravenously every 2 weeks at 0.01 to 10 mg/kg. Three patients, one with hepatocellular carcinoma and two with cutaneous melanoma, achieved partial responses. General study findings and limits: CD4+ and CD8+ blood T cells expanded clonally by week 6 at 0.1 to 3.0 mg/kg.

Trimming at V came to 3 bases and at J to 7 bases, leaving 4 bases not matched to a gene. This CDR3 comprises 13 residues. Germline V gene sequence: CDR1 MNHEY, CDR2 SVGAGI. TCRdb's table, derived via immunoSEQ multiplex PCR, lists solely in-frame clones and lacks some. The table lists about 17,000 clones, nearly 75% of them singletons. With regard to this clone: Its antigen is as yet unknown.

V gene TRBV6-5 combines with J gene TRBJ1-2; 8 bases are shared with TRBD1. The TCR comes from an adult with an advanced solid tumor such as melanoma, head and neck, liver or kidney cancer. The material sequenced was CD4+ or CD8+ T cells sorted from blood, taken in a trial of the OX40 agonist ivuxolimab. The CDR3 loop reads CASSYGQGGGYTF. As DNA, the CDR3 is TGTGCCAGCAGTTATGGACAGGGTGGTGGCTACACCTTC.